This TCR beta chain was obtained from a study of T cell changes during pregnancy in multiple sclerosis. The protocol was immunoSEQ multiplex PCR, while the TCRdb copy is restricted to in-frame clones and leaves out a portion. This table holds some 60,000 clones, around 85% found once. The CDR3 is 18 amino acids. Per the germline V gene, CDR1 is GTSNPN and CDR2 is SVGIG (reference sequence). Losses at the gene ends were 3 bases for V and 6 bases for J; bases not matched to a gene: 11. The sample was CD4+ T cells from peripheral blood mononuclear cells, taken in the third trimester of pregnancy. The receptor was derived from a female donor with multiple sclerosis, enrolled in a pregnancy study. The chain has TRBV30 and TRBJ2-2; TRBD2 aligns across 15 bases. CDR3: CAWSVIRTSGGAAGELFF. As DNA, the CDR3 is TGTGCCTGGAGCGTTATTCGGACTAGCGGGGGGGCGGCCGGGGAGCTGTTTTTT.